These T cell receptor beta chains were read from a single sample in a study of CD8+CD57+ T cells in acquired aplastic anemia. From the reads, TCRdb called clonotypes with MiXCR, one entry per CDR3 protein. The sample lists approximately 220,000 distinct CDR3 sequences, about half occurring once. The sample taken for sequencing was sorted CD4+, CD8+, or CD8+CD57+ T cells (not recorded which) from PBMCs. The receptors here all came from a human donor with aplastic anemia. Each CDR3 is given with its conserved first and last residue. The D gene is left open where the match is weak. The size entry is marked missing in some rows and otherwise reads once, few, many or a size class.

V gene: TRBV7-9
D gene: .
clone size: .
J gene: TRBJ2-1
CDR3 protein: CASRPPKNEQFF
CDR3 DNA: TGTGCCAGCAGGCCGCCTAAAAATGAGCAGTTCTTC

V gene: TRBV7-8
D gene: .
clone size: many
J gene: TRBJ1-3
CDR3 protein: CASSLGTVSGNTIYF
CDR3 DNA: TGTGCCAGCAGCTTGGGGACGGTCTCTGGAAACACCATATATTTT

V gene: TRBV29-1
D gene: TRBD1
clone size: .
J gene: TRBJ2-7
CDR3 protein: CSANLGTGGAYEQYF
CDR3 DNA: TGCAGCGCTAATCTTGGGACAGGGGGCGCCTACGAGCAGTACTTC

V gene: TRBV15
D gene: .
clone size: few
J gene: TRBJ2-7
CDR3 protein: CATSSPRSITYEQYF
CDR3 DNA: TGTGCCACCAGCAGCCCACGATCCATCACCTACGAGCAGTACTTC

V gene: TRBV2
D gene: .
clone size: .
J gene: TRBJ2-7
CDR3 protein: CASFNMDGKIYEQYF
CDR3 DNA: TGTGCCAGCTTCAATATGGACGGGAAAATCTACGAGCAGTACTTC

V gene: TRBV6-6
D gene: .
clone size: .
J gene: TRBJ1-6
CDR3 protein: CASSEPGVLGSPLHF
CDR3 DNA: TGTGCCAGCAGCGAACCAGGGGTATTAGGTTCACCCCTCCACTTT

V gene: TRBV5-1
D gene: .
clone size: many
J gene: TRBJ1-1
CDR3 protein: CASQRGGNTEAFF
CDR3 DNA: TGCGCCAGCCAGAGGGGCGGGAACACTGAAGCTTTCTTT

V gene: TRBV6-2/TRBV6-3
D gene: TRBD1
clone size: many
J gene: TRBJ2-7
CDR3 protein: CASSRGTGSYEQYF
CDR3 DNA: TGTGCCAGCTCCCGGGGGACAGGGTCCTACGAGCAGTACTTC

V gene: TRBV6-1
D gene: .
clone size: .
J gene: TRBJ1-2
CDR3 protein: CASSGGAAGGYTF
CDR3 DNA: TGTGCCAGCTCGGGGGGCGCGGCTGGTGGCTACACCTTC

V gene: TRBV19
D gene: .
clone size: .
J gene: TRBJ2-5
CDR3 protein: CASSQQGGGLETQYF
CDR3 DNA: TGTGCCAGTAGTCAACAGGGGGGGGGCCTAGAGACCCAGTACTTC

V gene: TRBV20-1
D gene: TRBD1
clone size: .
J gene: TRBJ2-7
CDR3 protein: CSARNPGQGGEAYEQYF
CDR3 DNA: TGCAGTGCTAGAAACCCGGGACAGGGGGGCGAGGCCTACGAGCAGTACTTC

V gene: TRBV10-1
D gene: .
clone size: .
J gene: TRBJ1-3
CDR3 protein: CASGTVWVWTGGNTIYF
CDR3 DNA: TGCGCCAGCGGAACAGTGTGGGTTTGGACCGGCGGAAACACCATATATTTT

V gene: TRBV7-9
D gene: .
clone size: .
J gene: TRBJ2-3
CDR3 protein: CASSLAGGASTDTQYF
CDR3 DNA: TGTGCCAGCAGCTTAGCGGGGGGGGCTAGCACAGATACGCAGTATTTT

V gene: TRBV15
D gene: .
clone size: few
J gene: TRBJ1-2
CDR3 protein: CATSRAGGLGGYTF
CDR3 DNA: TGTGCCACCAGCCGAGCTGGGGGATTGGGTGGCTACACCTTC

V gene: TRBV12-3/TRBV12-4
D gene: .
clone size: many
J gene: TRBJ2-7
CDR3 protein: CASTWGRVEYEQYF
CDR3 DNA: TGTGCCAGCACCTGGGGCAGGGTGGAGTACGAGCAGTACTTC

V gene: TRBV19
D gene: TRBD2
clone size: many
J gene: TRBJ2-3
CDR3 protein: CASRPSGGTDTQYF
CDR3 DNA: TGTGCCAGTAGACCTAGCGGGGGCACAGATACGCAGTATTTT

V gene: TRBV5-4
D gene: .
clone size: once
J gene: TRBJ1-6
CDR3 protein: CASSQETRAYNSPLHF
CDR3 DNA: TGTGCCAGCAGCCAAGAGACGAGGGCCTATAATTCACCCCTCCACTTT

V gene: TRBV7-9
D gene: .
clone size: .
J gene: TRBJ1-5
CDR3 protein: CASSLDNEQFFGPGQPQHF
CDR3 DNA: .

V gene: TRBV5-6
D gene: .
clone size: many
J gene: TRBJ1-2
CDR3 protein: CASSLGSVRLGYRYTF
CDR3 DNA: TGTGCCAGCAGCTTGGGGTCAGTCAGGTTAGGGTATCGCTACACCTTC

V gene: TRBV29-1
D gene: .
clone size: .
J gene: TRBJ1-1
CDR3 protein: CSVAARLNTEAFF
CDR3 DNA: TGCAGCGTTGCGGCCCGGCTGAACACTGAAGCTTTCTTT

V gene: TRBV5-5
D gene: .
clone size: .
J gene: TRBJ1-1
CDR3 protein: CASSWTRVTEAFF
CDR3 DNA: TGCGCCAGCAGCTGGACCAGGGTTACTGAAGCTTTCTTT

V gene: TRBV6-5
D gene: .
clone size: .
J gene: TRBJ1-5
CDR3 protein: CASTGMEALNQPRHF
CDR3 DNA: TGTGCCAGCACAGGGATGGAGGCCCTTAATCAGCCCCGGCATTTT

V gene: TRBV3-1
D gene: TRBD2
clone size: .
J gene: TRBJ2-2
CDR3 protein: CASSQVLAGASNTGELFF
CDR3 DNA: TGTGCCAGCAGCCAAGTATTAGCGGGGGCCTCGAACACCGGGGAGCTGTTTTTT

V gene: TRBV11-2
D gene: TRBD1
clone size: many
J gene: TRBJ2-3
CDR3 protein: CASGTGGPDTQYF
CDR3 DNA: TGTGCCAGCGGGACAGGGGGCCCAGATACGCAGTATTTT

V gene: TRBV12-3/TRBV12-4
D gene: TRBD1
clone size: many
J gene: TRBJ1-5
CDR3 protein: CASSIRQGISNQPQHF
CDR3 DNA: TGTGCCAGCAGCATAAGACAGGGGATCAGCAATCAGCCCCAGCATTTT

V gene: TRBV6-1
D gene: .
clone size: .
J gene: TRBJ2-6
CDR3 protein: CASREGPRGANVLTF
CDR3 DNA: TGTGCCAGCAGGGAGGGTCCGAGGGGGGCCAACGTCCTGACTTTC

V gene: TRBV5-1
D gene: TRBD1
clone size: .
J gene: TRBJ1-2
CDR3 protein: CASTQGDDNYGYTF
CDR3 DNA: TGCGCCAGCACTCAGGGGGATGACAACTATGGCTACACCTTC

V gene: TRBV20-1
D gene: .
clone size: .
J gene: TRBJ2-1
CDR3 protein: CSAPLTRTYNEQFF
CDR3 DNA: TGCAGTGCTCCCCTTACTAGGACCTACAATGAGCAGTTCTTC

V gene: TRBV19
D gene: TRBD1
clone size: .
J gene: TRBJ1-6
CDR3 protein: CASSIGTANSPLHF
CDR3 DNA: TGTGCCAGTAGTATCGGGACAGCTAATTCACCCCTCCACTTT

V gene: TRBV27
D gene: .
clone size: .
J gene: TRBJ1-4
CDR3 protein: CASAPNANEKLFF
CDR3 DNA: TGTGCCAGCGCGCCCAACGCTAATGAAAAACTGTTTTTT

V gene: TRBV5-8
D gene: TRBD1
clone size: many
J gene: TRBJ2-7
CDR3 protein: CASSSLGQSQGQYF
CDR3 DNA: TGTGCCAGCAGCTCGTTGGGACAGAGCCAAGGGCAGTACTTC

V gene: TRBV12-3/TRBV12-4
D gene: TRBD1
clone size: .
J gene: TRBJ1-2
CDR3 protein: CASSFKTGGSGYTF
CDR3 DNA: TGTGCCAGCAGTTTTAAAACAGGGGGCTCGGGCTACACCTTC

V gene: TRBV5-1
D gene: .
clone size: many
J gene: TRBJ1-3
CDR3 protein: CASSLAGTGSGNTIYF
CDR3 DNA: TGCGCCAGCAGCTTGGCCGGAACAGGGTCTGGAAACACCATATATTTT

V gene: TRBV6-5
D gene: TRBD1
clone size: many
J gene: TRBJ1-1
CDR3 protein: CASSRGDTEAFF
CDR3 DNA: TGTGCCAGCAGCAGGGGGGACACTGAAGCTTTCTTT

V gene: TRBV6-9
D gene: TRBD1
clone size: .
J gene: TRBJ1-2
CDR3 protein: CAISRQGQGSTGVGYTF
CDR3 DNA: TGTGCCATCAGTAGACAGGGTCAAGGAAGCACCGGGGTTGGCTACACCTTC

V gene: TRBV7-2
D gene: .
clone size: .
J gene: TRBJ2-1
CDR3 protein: CAGNQGGAGEQSF
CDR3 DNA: TGTGCCGGCAACCAGGGGGGGGCGGGGGAGCAGTCCTTC

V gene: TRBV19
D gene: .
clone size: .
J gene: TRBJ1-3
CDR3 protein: CASRPQFSGGDTMYF
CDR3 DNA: TGTGCCAGTAGGCCCCAATTCTCGGGCGGAGACACCATGTATTTT

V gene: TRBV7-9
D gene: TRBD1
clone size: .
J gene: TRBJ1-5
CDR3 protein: CASSPRQGRSNQPQHF
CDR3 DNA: TGTGCCAGCAGCCCAAGACAGGGGAGGAGCAATCAGCCCCAGCATTTT

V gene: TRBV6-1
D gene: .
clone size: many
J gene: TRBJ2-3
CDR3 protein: CASRGTPGGTDTQYF
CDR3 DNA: TGTGCCAGCCGCGGGACCCCCGGAGGCACAGATACGCAGTATTTT

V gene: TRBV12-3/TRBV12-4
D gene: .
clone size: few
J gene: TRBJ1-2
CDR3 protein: CASSSDRNYGYTF
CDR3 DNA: TGTGCCAGCAGTTCCGACAGAAACTATGGCTACACCTTC

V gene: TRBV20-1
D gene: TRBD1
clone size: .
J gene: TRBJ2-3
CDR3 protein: CSANRGETDTQYF
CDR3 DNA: TGCAGTGCTAACAGGGGAGAGACAGATACGCAGTATTTT

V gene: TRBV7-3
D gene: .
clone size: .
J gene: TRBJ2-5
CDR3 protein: CASSLGRGQETQYF
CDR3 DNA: TGTGCCAGCAGCTTGGGGCGCGGCCAAGAGACCCAGTACTTC

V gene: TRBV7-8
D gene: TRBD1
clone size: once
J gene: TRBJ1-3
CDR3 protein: CASSMGPTGGENTIYF
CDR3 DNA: TGTGCCAGCAGCATGGGACCGACAGGGGGCGAAAACACCATATATTTT

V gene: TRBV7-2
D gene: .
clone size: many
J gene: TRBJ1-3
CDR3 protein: CASSPRRSSSGNTIYF
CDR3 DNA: TGTGCCAGCAGCCCGCGTCGCAGCTCCTCTGGAAACACCATATATTTT

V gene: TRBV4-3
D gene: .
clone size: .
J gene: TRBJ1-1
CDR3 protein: CASSQGSDTEAFF
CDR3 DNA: TGCGCCAGCAGCCAAGGGTCGGACACTGAAGCTTTCTTT

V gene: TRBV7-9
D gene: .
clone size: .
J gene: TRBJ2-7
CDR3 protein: CASSLGFPAYEQYF
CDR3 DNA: TGTGCCAGCAGCTTAGGTTTCCCAGCCTACGAGCAGTACTTC

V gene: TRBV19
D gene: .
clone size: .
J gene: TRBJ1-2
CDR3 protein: CASSIEPVYGYTF
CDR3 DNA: TGTGCCAGTAGTATAGAGCCAGTCTATGGCTACACCTTC

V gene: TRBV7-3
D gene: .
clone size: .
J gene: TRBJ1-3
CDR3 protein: CANSSSTPSSGNTIYF
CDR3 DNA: TGTGCCAACAGCTCATCCACCCCGAGCTCTGGAAACACCATATATTTT

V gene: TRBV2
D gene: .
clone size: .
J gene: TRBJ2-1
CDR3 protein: CASTAERQSNEQFF
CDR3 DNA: TGTGCCAGCACCGCCGAGCGACAAAGCAATGAGCAGTTCTTC

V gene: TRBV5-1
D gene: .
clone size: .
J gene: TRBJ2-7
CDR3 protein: CASSSFTLEQYF
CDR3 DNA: TGCGCCAGCAGCTCTTTTACCTTGGAGCAGTACTTC

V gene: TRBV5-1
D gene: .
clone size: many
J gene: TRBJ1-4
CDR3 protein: CASSATAAANEKLFF
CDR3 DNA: TGCGCCAGCAGCGCTACTGCAGCAGCTAATGAAAAACTGTTTTTT

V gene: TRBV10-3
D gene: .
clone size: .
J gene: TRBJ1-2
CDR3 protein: CAISDSNYGYTF
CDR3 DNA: TGTGCCATCAGTGACAGCAACTATGGCTACACCTTC

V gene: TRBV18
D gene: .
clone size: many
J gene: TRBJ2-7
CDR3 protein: CASSPPRDAYEQYF
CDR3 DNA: TGTGCCAGCTCACCCCCCCGGGACGCCTACGAGCAGTACTTC

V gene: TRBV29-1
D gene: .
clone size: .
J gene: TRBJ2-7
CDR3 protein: CSVRKTGPAEEQYF
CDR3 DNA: TGCAGCGTTCGGAAAACCGGCCCGGCGGAGGAGCAGTACTTC

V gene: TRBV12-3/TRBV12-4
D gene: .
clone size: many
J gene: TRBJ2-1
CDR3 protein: CASSDVKGDEQFF
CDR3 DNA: TGTGCCAGCAGTGACGTCAAGGGCGATGAGCAGTTCTTC

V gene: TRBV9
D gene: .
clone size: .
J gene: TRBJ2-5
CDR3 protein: CASSKRDRETQYF
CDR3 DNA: TGTGCCAGCAGCAAGCGGGACAGGGAGACCCAGTACTTC

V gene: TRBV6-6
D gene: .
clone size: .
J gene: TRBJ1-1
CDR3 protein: CATSIMNTEAFF
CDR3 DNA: TGTGCCACTTCCATCATGAACACTGAAGCTTTCTTT

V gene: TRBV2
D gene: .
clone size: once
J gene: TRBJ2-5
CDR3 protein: CASSVQGTKETQYF
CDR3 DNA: TGTGCCAGCAGTGTGCAGGGAACGAAAGAGACCCAGTACTTC

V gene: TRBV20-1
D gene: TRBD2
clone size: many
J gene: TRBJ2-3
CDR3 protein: CSARGLAGGPVTDTQYF
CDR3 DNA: TGCAGTGCTAGAGGACTAGCGGGGGGGCCAGTTACAGATACGCAGTATTTT